This TCR beta chain was captured in a study of PD-L1 blockade in urothelial cancer. Study in general: Between 0 and 3 prior chemotherapy regimens had been given to patients. Points from the study as a whole: Lower than median blood TCR clonality before treatment predicted better survival.

CDR3 length: 17 residues. Germline CDR1 KGHSH, CDR2 LQKENI. J lost 6 bases, V lost 3 bases, and 12 bases had no gene match. Time point described: pretreatment peripheral blood. Urothelial carcinoma in patients was locally advanced or metastatic. Sampling of each patient yielded between 1 and 8 specimens, collected pretreatment and on-treatment. Measured with immunoSEQ multiplex PCR; TCRdb has only the in-frame clones, and not every one. Of 58,000 or so clones listed, about 86% were seen once; the top ten hold roughly 2.9%. This clone showed up just a few times. Its specificity is unknown. The material was PBMCs, obtained around atezolizumab (anti-PD-L1) treatment. The rearrangement links TRBV18 to TRBJ2-3, with 10 positions matching TRBD2. The clonotype originates from a man aged 70 or older with urothelial cancer. The CDR3 bases are TGTGCCAGCTCACCCCCTTTGGTTAGCGGGGGGCAGGATACGCAGTATTTT. Amino acids: CASSPPLVSGGQDTQYF.